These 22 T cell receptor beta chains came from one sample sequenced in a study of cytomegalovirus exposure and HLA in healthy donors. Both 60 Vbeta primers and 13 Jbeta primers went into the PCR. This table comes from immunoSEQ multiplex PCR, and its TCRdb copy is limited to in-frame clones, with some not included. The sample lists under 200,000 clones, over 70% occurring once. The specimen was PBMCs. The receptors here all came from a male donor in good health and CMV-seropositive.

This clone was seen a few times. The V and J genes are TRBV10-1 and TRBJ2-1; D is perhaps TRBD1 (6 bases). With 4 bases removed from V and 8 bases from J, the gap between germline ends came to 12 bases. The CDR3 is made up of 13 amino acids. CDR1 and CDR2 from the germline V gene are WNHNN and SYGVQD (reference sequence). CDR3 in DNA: TGCGCCAGCAGTGCAACAGGGAGTGATGAGCAGTTCTTC. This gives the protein CASSATGSDEQFF.

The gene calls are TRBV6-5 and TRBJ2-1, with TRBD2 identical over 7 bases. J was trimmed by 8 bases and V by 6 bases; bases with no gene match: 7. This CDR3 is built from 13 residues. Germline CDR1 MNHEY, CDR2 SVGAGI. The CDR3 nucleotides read TGTGCCAGCAGCACCGGACTAGTCTATGAGCAGTTCTTC. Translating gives CASSTGLVYEQFF.

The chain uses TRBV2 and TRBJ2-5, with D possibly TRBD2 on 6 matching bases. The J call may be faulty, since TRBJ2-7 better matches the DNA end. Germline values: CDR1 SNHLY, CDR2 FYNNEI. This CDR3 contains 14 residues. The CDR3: CASGGSGGYYEQYF. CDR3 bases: TGTGCCAGCGGGGGTTCCGGGGGTTACTACGAGCAGTACTTC.

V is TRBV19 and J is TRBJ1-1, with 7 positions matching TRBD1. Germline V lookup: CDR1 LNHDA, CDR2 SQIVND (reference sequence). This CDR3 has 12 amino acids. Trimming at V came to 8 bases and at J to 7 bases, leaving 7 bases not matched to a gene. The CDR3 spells CASRQGGGEAFF. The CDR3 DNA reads TGTGCCAGTCGACAGGGTGGCGGTGAAGCTTTCTTT.

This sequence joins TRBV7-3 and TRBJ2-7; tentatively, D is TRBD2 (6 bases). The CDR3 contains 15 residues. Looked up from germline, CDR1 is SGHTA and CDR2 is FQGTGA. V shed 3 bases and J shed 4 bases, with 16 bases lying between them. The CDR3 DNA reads TGTGCCAGCAGCTTGCATGGCGGGGAGTTATACGAGCAGTACTTC. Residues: CASSLHGGELYEQYF.

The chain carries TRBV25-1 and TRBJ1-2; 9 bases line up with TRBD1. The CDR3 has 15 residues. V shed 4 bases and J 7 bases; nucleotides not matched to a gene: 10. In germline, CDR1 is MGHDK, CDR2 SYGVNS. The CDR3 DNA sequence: TGTGCCAGCAGTGCCTTGGACAGGGGAAGTTTTGGCTACACCTTC. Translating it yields CASSALDRGSFGYTF.

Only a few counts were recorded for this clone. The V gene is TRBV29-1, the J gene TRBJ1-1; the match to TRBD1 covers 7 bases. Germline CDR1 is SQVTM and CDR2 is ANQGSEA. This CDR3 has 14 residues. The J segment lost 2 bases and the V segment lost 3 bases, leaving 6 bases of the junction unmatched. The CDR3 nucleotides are TGCAGCGTTGAGACAGGGCTCGTTAACACTGAAGCTTTCTTT. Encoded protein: CSVETGLVNTEAFF. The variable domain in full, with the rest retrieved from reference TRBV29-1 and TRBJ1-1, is SAVISQKPSRDICQRGTSLTIQCQVDSQVTMMFWYRQQPGQSLTLIATANQGSEATYESGFVIDKFPISRPNLTFSTLTVSNMSPEDSSIYLCSVETGLVNTEAFFGQGTRLTVV.

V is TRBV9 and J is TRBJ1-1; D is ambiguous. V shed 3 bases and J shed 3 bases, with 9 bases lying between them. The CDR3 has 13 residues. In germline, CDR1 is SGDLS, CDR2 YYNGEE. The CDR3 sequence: CASSGTGYTEAFF. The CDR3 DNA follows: TGTGCCAGCAGCGGGACTGGGTACACTGAAGCTTTCTTT. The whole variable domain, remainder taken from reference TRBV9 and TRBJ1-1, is DSGVTQTPKHLITATGQRVTLRCSPRSGDLSVYWYQQSLDQGLQFLIQYYNGEERAKGNILERFSAQQFPDLHSELNLSSLELGDSALYFCASSGTGYTEAFFGQGTRLTVV.

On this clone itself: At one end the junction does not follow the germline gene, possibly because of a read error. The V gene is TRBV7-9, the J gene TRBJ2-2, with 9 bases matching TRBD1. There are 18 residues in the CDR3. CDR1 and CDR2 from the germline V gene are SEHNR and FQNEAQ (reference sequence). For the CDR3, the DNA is TGTTCCAGCAGCGATAGACCCCGGGACAGGGAGAACACCGGGGAGCTGTTTTTT. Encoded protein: CSSSDRPRDRENTGELFF.

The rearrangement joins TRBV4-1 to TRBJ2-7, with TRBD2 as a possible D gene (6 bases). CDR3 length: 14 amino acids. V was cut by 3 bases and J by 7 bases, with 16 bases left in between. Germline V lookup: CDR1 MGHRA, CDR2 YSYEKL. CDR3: CASSHAGTPREQYF. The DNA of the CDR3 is TGCGCCAGCAGCCATGCGGGGACCCCGCGGGAGCAGTACTTC.

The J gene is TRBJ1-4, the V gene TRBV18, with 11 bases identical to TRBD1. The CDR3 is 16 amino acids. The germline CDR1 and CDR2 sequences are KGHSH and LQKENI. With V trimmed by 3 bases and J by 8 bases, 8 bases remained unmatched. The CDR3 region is CASSPQDRGRQEKLFF. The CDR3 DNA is TGTGCCAGCTCACCCCAGGACAGGGGGCGGCAGGAAAAACTGTTTTTT.

DNA for the CDR3: TGTGCCAGCAGTTTGTACACCATTCCCAATCAGCCCCAGCATTTT. It codes for CASSLYTIPNQPQHF. This rearrangement joins TRBV28 to TRBJ1-5; D remains ambiguous. Germline V gives CDR1 MDHEN, CDR2 SYDVKM. This CDR3 is built from 15 residues. V dropped 3 bases and J dropped 3 bases, with 12 bases sitting between them.

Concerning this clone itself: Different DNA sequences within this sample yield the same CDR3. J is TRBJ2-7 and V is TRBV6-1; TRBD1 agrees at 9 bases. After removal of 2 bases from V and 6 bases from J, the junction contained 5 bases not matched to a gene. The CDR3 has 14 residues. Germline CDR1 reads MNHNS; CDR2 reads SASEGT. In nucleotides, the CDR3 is TGTGCCAGCAGTGAACTCGGGACAGGGATCGAGCAGTACTTC. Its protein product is CASSELGTGIEQYF.

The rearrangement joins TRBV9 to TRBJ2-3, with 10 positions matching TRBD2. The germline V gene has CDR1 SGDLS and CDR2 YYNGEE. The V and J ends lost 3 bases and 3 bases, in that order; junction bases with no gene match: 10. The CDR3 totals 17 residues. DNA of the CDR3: TGTGCCAGCAGCGCTCGAAGCGGGGGGGCTGGAACAGATACGCAGTATTTT. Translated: CASSARSGGAGTDTQYF.

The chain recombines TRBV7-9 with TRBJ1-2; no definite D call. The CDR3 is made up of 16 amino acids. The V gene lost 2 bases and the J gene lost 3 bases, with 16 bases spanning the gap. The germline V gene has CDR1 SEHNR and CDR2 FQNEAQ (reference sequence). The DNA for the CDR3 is TGTGCCAGCAGCTTACCCCAAGGAGGCCGCCACTATGGCTACACCTTC. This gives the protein CASSLPQGGRHYGYTF. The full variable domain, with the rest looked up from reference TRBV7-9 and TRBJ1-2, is DTGVSQNPRHKITKRGQNVTFRCDPISEHNRLYWYRQTLGQGPEFLTYFQNEAQLEKSRLLSDRFSAERPKGSFSTLEIQRTEQGDSAMYLCASSLPQGGRHYGYTFGSGTRLTVV.

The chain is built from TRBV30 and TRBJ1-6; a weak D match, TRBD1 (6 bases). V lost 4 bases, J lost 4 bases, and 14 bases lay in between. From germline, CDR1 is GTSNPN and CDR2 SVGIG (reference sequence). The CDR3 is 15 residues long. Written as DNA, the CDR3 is TGTGCCTGGACCAAGGACAGTGCTTATAATTCACCCCTCCACTTT. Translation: CAWTKDSAYNSPLHF.

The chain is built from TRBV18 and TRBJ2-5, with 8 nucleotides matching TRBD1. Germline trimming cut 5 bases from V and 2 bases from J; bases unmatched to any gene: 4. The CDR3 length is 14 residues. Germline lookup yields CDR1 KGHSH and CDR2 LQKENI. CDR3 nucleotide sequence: TGTGCCAGCTCATCGCAGGGGGCACAAGAGACCCAGTACTTC. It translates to CASSSQGAQETQYF. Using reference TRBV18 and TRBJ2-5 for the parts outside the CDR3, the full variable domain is NAGVMQNPRHLVRRRGQEARLRCSPMKGHSHVYWYRQLPEEGLKFMVYLQKENIIDESGMPKERFSAEFPKEGPSILRIQQVVRGDSAAYFCASSSQGAQETQYFGPGTRLLVL.

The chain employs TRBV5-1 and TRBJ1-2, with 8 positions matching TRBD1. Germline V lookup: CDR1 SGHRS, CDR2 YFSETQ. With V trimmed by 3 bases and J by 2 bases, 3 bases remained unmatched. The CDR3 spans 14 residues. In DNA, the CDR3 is TGCGCCAGCAGCTCACGGACAGGGAACTATGGCTACACCTTC. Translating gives CASSSRTGNYGYTF. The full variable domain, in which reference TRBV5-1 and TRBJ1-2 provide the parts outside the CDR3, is KAGVTQTPRYLIKTRGQQVTLSCSPISGHRSVSWYQQTPGQGLQFLFEYFSETQRNKGNFPGRFSGRQFSNSRSEMNVSTLELGDSALYLCASSSRTGNYGYTFGSGTRLTVV.

The CDR3 reads CAWSVHPGNTIYF. For the CDR3, the DNA is TGTGCCTGGAGTGTACACCCTGGAAACACCATATATTTT. The chain has TRBV30 and TRBJ1-3; D uncertain. The CDR3 covers 13 residues. V lost 0 bases to trimming and J lost 2 bases, with 5 bases between them. Per the germline V gene, CDR1 is GTSNPN and CDR2 is SVGIG (reference sequence).

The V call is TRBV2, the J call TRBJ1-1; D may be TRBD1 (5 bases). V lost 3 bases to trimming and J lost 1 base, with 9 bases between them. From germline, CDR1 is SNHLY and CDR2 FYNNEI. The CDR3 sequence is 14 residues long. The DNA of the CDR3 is TGTGCCAGCAGTGATCGGACAAAGAACACTGAAGCTTTCTTT. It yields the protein CASSDRTKNTEAFF.

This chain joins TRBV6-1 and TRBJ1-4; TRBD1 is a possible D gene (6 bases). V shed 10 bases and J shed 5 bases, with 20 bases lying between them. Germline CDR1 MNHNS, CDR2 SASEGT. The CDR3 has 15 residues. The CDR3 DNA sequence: TGTGCCACCACGCCCCGGGGGGCACAAAATGAAAAACTGTTTTTT. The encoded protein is CATTPRGAQNEKLFF.

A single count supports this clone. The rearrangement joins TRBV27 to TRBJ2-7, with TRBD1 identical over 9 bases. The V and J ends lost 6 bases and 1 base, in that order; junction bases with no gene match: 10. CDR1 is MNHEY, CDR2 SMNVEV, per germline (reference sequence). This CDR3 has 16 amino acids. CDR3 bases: TGTGCCAGCAGACTATTCCGGGACAGGGCGTCCTACGAGCAGTACTTC. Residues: CASRLFRDRASYEQYF.